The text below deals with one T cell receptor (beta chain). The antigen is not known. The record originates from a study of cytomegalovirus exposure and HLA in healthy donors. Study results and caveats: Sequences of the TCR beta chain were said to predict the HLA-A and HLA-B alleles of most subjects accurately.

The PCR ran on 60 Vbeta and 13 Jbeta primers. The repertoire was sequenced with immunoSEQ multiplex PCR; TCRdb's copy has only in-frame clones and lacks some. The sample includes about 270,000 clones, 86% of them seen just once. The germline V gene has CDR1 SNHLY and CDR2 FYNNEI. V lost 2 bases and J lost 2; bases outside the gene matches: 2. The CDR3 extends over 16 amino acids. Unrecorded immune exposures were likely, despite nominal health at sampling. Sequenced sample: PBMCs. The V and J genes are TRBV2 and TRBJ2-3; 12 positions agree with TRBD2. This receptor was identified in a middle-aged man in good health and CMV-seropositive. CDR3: CASSELAGGTTDTQYF. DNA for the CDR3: TGTGCCAGCAGTGAACTAGCGGGAGGGACCACAGATACGCAGTATTTT.